Described below is a single TCR beta chain sequence and its context. The target antigen is unknown. The record originates from a study of cytomegalovirus exposure and HLA in healthy donors. Study details: The 110 or so validation repertoires were produced on the same platform as the approximately 670 repertoires of the first cohort. This was reported in a later analysis.

Using immunoSEQ multiplex PCR, the repertoire was profiled, and TCRdb retains in-frame clones only, with some absent. The sample has about 120,000 clones, about 90% seen once. Findings and limits, study-wide: In the 120 validation repertoires, a later analysis found that first-cohort TCR clusters tended to co-occur.

Trimming cost V 0 bases and J 8 bases, with 11 bases left between them. Germline V lookup: CDR1 PRHDT, CDR2 FYEKMQ (reference sequence). CDR3 length: 14 residues. The receptor was derived from a woman younger than 30 in good health and CMV-seronegative. Sequenced: PBMCs. The rearrangement uses TRBV13 and TRBJ2-1, with no clear D. The CDR3 is CASSLGISSYEQFF. CDR3 DNA: TGTGCCAGCAGCTTAGGAATATCTTCTTATGAGCAGTTCTTC.